This section outlines one T cell receptor (beta chain) sequence together with its context. The sample comes from a study of blood T cell repertoires in COVID-19. Across the whole study: Acute and convalescent COVID-19 samples came from the United States, Italy and Spain. T cells, B-cell-depleted T cells, or PBMCs provided the cDNA or gDNA that served as material.

In the original analysis: It was from reference gene primer amplification that nucleated cell counts were estimated. Clones were read by immunoSEQ multiplex PCR, and TCRdb kept only the in-frame ones, dropping some. V and J calls and clone size are copied from that table; D and trimming were computed from the DNA. The sample yields approximately 300,000 clones, around four fifths seen once. The CDR3 has 15 amino acids. V gave up 2 bases and J gave up 4 bases, with 12 bases separating them. The germline V gene encodes CDR1 LGHDT and CDR2 YNNKEL (reference sequence). This chain connects TRBV3-1 (or the pseudogene TRBV3-2) to TRBJ1-3; no definite D call. The sequence came from a woman aged 45 to 65 with acute or convalescent COVID-19. The sample consisted of peripheral blood. CDR3 nucleotides: TGTGCCAGCAGCCAACTAGCCTCTGCCGGAAACACCATATATTTT. It is translated as CASSQLASAGNTIYF.